This is a list of T cell receptor beta chains from one sample in a study of blood T cell repertoires in COVID-19. TCRdb's copy holds only in-frame clones and misses some; the assay was immunoSEQ multiplex PCR. In the table there are roughly 80,000 clones, over 85% of which are singletons. The sequenced sample was peripheral blood. The receptors stem from a woman of 80 years or more with active or convalescent COVID-19. CDR3s include the opening cysteine and the closing phenylalanine or tryptophan. The order of the fields is D gene, J gene, V gene, clone size, CDR3 protein, CDR3 DNA. D genes are given only for firm matches. Clone size is not always given. Where it is, it says once, few, many or a class for expanded clones.

d_gene: NA; j_gene: TRBJ1-3; v_gene: TRBV19; abundance: NA; CDR3aa: CASSIPWGGTGNTIYF; CDR3nt: TGTGCCAGTAGTATCCCCTGGGGGGGCACTGGAAACACCATATATTTT
d_gene: NA; j_gene: TRBJ1-1; v_gene: TRBV7-9; abundance: NA; CDR3aa: CASSGTGLNTEAFF; CDR3nt: TGTGCCAGCAGCGGTACAGGATTGAACACTGAAGCTTTCTTT
d_gene: NA; j_gene: TRBJ1-1; v_gene: TRBV29-1; abundance: NA; CDR3aa: CSAQAGEAFF; CDR3nt: TGCAGCGCCCAGGCAGGGGAAGCTTTCTTT
d_gene: TRBD2; j_gene: TRBJ2-2; v_gene: TRBV24-1; abundance: NA; CDR3aa: CATSDPGGPVGELFF; CDR3nt: TGTGCCACCAGTGACCCGGGGGGGCCAGTCGGGGAGCTGTTTTTT
d_gene: NA; j_gene: TRBJ2-2; v_gene: TRBV4-1; abundance: NA; CDR3aa: CASSQAGRNTGELFF; CDR3nt: TGCGCCAGCAGCCAAGCGGGGAGAAACACCGGGGAGCTGTTTTTT
d_gene: NA; j_gene: TRBJ1-1; v_gene: TRBV2; abundance: NA; CDR3aa: CASSWEGNTEAFF; CDR3nt: TGTGCCAGCAGCTGGGAGGGGAACACTGAAGCTTTCTTT
d_gene: NA; j_gene: TRBJ1-2; v_gene: TRBV4-1; abundance: NA; CDR3aa: CASSQFITGGYTF; CDR3nt: TGCGCCAGCAGCCAATTTATTACCGGGGGCTACACCTTC
d_gene: NA; j_gene: TRBJ1-1; v_gene: TRBV5-1; abundance: NA; CDR3aa: CASSLVLNTEAFF; CDR3nt: TGCGCCAGCAGCTTGGTATTGAACACTGAAGCTTTCTTT
d_gene: NA; j_gene: TRBJ2-2; v_gene: TRBV3-1/TRBV3-2; abundance: NA; CDR3aa: CASSQALAPGELFF; CDR3nt: TGTGCCAGCAGCCAAGCACTAGCTCCCGGGGAGCTGTTTTTT
d_gene: NA; j_gene: TRBJ1-1; v_gene: TRBV11-2; abundance: NA; CDR3aa: CASSLAGMNTEAFF; CDR3nt: TGTGCCAGCAGCTTAGCAGGAATGAACACTGAAGCTTTCTTT
d_gene: NA; j_gene: TRBJ2-2; v_gene: TRBV2; abundance: few; CDR3aa: CASSGVSVTGELFF; CDR3nt: TGTGCCAGCAGTGGAGTTAGCGTGACCGGGGAGCTGTTTTTT
d_gene: NA; j_gene: TRBJ2-3; v_gene: TRBV24-1; abundance: NA; CDR3aa: CATSYSADTQYF; CDR3nt: TGTGCCACCAGCTATAGCGCAGATACGCAGTATTTT
d_gene: NA; j_gene: TRBJ2-2; v_gene: TRBV2; abundance: few; CDR3aa: CASSGQTYTGELFF; CDR3nt: TGTGCCAGCAGTGGACAGACCTACACCGGGGAGCTGTTTTTT
d_gene: TRBD2; j_gene: TRBJ2-7; v_gene: TRBV5-6; abundance: NA; CDR3aa: CASSWGGASGYEQYF; CDR3nt: TGTGCCAGCAGCTGGGGGGGAGCTAGCGGCTACGAGCAGTACTTC
d_gene: NA; j_gene: TRBJ1-5; v_gene: TRBV5-3; abundance: NA; CDR3aa: CARSLEATGPETQPQHF; CDR3nt: TGTGCCAGAAGCTTGGAGGCCACAGGGCCCGAAACTCAGCCCCAGCATTTT
d_gene: NA; j_gene: TRBJ1-1; v_gene: TRBV5-8; abundance: NA; CDR3aa: CASSFPGGQLNTEAFF; CDR3nt: TGTGCCAGCAGCTTCCCGGGGGGGCAGTTGAACACTGAAGCTTTCTTT
d_gene: NA; j_gene: TRBJ1-3; v_gene: TRBV7-2; abundance: NA; CDR3aa: CASSLAPGLGNTIYF; CDR3nt: TGTGCCAGCAGCTTAGCCCCGGGACTGGGAAACACCATATATTTT
d_gene: NA; j_gene: TRBJ2-1; v_gene: TRBV5-1; abundance: NA; CDR3aa: CASSPRTGSSYNEQFF; CDR3nt: TGCGCCAGCAGCCCGAGAACGGGGAGCTCCTACAATGAGCAGTTCTTC
d_gene: NA; j_gene: TRBJ1-4; v_gene: TRBV7-9; abundance: NA; CDR3aa: CASSFTGNPTNEKLFF; CDR3nt: TGTGCCAGCAGCTTTACAGGGAATCCAACTAATGAAAAACTGTTTTTT
d_gene: NA; j_gene: TRBJ2-3; v_gene: TRBV4-1; abundance: NA; CDR3aa: CASSQEGASLLTGDTQYF; CDR3nt: TGCGCCAGCAGCCAAGAAGGTGCTAGCCTACTAACGGGGGATACGCAGTATTTT
d_gene: TRBD1; j_gene: TRBJ2-1; v_gene: TRBV30; abundance: NA; CDR3aa: CAWSPAAGGFNEQFF; CDR3nt: TGTGCCTGGAGTCCAGCGGCAGGGGGCTTCAATGAGCAGTTCTTC
d_gene: NA; j_gene: TRBJ1-3; v_gene: TRBV5-4; abundance: NA; CDR3aa: CASSSGTFRLEF; CDR3nt: TGTGCCAGCAGCTCCGGGACTTTCCGCTTGGAATTT
d_gene: NA; j_gene: TRBJ1-2; v_gene: TRBV18; abundance: NA; CDR3aa: CASSPTDNYGYTF; CDR3nt: TGTGCCAGCTCACCAACAGATAACTATGGCTACACCTTC
d_gene: TRBD1; j_gene: TRBJ2-2; v_gene: TRBV18; abundance: NA; CDR3aa: CASSPQWTGGTGELFF; CDR3nt: TGTGCCAGCTCACCACAGTGGACAGGGGGCACCGGGGAGCTGTTTTTT
d_gene: NA; j_gene: TRBJ1-6; v_gene: TRBV19; abundance: NA; CDR3aa: CASSALQDSPLHF; CDR3nt: TGTGCCAGTAGTGCATTACAGGATTCACCCCTCCACTTT
d_gene: NA; j_gene: TRBJ1-1; v_gene: TRBV3-1/TRBV3-2; abundance: NA; CDR3aa: CASSPRTNTEAFF; CDR3nt: TGTGCCAGCAGCCCAAGGACTAACACTGAAGCTTTCTTT
d_gene: NA; j_gene: TRBJ1-5; v_gene: TRBV6-6; abundance: NA; CDR3aa: CASSSPTGPLPQHF; CDR3nt: TGTGCCAGCAGTTCCCCGACAGGACCTTTGCCCCAGCATTTT
d_gene: NA; j_gene: TRBJ2-7; v_gene: TRBV27; abundance: NA; CDR3aa: CASSFGGARHEQYF; CDR3nt: TGTGCCAGCAGTTTTGGTGGGGCGCGCCACGAGCAGTACTTC
d_gene: NA; j_gene: TRBJ2-7; v_gene: TRBV4-1; abundance: NA; CDR3aa: CASSPRVAGLTYEQYF; CDR3nt: TGCGCCAGCAGCCCCAGGGTCGCGGGGCTTACCTACGAGCAGTACTTC